Described below is a single T cell receptor (beta chain) sequence and its context. The antigen remains undetermined. The data were obtained in a study of graft-versus-host responses after intestinal transplantation. Overall study context: As for transplant type, recipients had multivisceral, liver-intestinal, or isolated intestinal grafts. Every one of the recipients received anti-thymocyte globulin induction and afterwards took tacrolimus and steroids for around 3 years.

Notes on the study in general: Early after transplant, HvG declines were associated with peak levels of circulating GvH clones.

The data were produced by immunoSEQ multiplex PCR, yet TCRdb's version contains in-frame clones alone and is incomplete. The sample contains about 85,000 clones, around 86% of which appear only once. With V trimmed by 0 bases and J by 3 bases, 3 bases remained unmatched. Germline V gives CDR1 SGDLS, CDR2 YYNGEE. The CDR3 has 14 amino acids. The sequenced sample was unstimulated CD8+ T cells sorted from spleen or lymph node cells, obtained before intestinal transplant. The TCR comes from a human donor who received an intestinal transplant. The V gene is TRBV9, the J gene TRBJ2-7; 7 nucleotides align to TRBD2. The CDR3 spells CASSVGGDYYEQYF. The DNA for the CDR3 is TGTGCCAGCAGCGTAGGGGGGGACTACTACGAGCAGTACTTC.